Below are 5 T cell receptor beta chains sequenced from a single sample in a study of OX40 agonist ivuxolimab in advanced cancers. Using immunoSEQ multiplex PCR, the repertoire was profiled, and TCRdb retains in-frame clones only, with some absent. The sample has roughly 99,000 clones, around 93% seen once. Here the sequenced sample was CD4+ or CD8+ T cells sorted from blood, taken in a trial of the OX40 agonist ivuxolimab. The origin of the receptors is an adult with an advanced solid tumor such as melanoma, head and neck, liver or kidney cancer.

V and J are TRBV9 and TRBJ1-5; D not resolved. Germline CDR1 reads SGDLS; CDR2 reads YYNGEE. CDR3 length equals 13 residues. Trimming pared 0 bases from V and 6 bases from J, leaving 7 bases between. The CDR3 sequence: CASSVGSGQPQHF. In nucleotides, the CDR3 is TGTGCCAGCAGCGTAGGAAGCGGTCAGCCCCAGCATTTT.

The rearrangement links TRBV7-2 to TRBJ2-5; TRBD1 matches at 10 bases. Trimming cost V 5 bases and J 4 bases; bases outside gene matches: 4. CDR1 is SGHTA and CDR2 is FQGNSA in the germline V gene. There are 14 residues in the CDR3. CDR3 DNA sequence: TGTGCCAGCAGCCCCCGACAGGGGGCAGAGACCCAGTACTTC. This codes for CASSPRQGAETQYF.

This clone was detected a few times. The gene calls are TRBV18 and TRBJ2-6; D gene unclear. The CDR3 loop spans 14 amino acids. Trimming took off 3 bases at V and 3 bases at J, with 6 bases between the two ends. Germline CDR1 and CDR2: KGHSH and LQKENI. CDR3 sequence reads: CASSPPGGANVLTF. The DNA of the CDR3 is TGTGCCAGCTCACCCCCAGGTGGGGCCAACGTCCTGACTTTC.

This sequence joins TRBV19 and TRBJ1-5; 10 bases fit TRBD1. CDR1 and CDR2 from the germline V gene are LNHDA and SQIVND (reference sequence). The V segment lost 2 bases and the J segment 6 bases; nucleotides outside the gene matches: 7. CDR3 length: 16 amino acids. CDR3 loop: CASSIRDRGESQPQHF. CDR3 sequence (DNA): TGTGCCAGTAGTATAAGGGACAGGGGAGAAAGTCAGCCCCAGCATTTT.

This clone has just a few counts. The chain is built from TRBV18 and TRBJ2-7; D is tentatively TRBD1 or TRBD2 (5 bases each). The CDR3 has 13 amino acids. The V and J ends lost 2 bases and 7 bases respectively, with 12 bases between them. The germline CDR1 and CDR2 sequences are KGHSH and LQKENI. CDR3 amino acids: CASSPAQGREQYF. The CDR3 nucleotides are TGTGCCAGCTCACCAGCGCAGGGACGAGAGCAGTACTTC.